The text below deals with one T cell receptor (beta chain). The target antigen is unknown. The data were taken from a study of blood T cells in healthy people across ages. Study-level points and caveats: Age showed a roughly linear inverse relationship with TCR beta diversity per million T cells.

Sample-barcoded 5' priming and a J-beta primer mix drove a second PCR of roughly 6 to 12 cycles. TCRdb passed the 5' RACE reads through MiXCR, listing each CDR3 protein once. The sample contains around 1,900,000 distinct CDR3 sequences, approximately 39% of which appear only once. Germline V gene lookup returns CDR1 DFQATT and CDR2 SNEGSKA (reference sequence). V was shortened by 3 bases and J by 1 base, with 10 bases between the two germline ends. CDR3 length equals 14 residues. Sequenced material: blood. This TCR derives from a human donor in good health. This chain links TRBV20-1 with TRBJ1-5; no clear D. CDR3: CSASWGISNQPQHF. The CDR3 DNA follows: TGCAGTGCTAGCTGGGGAATAAGCAATCAGCCCCAGCATTTT.